The entry below describes one TCR beta chain. These data belong to a study of blood T cell repertoires in COVID-19. V lost 2 bases to trimming and J lost 4 bases, with 12 bases between them. This CDR3 spans 16 amino acids. The germline V gene has CDR1 MNHEY and CDR2 SMNVEV (reference sequence). Assay used: immunoSEQ multiplex PCR; TCRdb lists only in-frame clones, some missing. The sample consists of around 300,000 clones, 85% of them appearing once. The TCR originated in a human donor in a cohort sampled during active COVID-19. The chain links TRBV27 to TRBJ2-6; D is undetermined. The sequenced sample consisted of peripheral blood. This CDR3 reads CASSLQALSGANVLTF. CDR3 coding DNA: TGTGCCAGCAGTTTACAGGCGCTCTCCGGGGCCAACGTCCTGACTTTC.